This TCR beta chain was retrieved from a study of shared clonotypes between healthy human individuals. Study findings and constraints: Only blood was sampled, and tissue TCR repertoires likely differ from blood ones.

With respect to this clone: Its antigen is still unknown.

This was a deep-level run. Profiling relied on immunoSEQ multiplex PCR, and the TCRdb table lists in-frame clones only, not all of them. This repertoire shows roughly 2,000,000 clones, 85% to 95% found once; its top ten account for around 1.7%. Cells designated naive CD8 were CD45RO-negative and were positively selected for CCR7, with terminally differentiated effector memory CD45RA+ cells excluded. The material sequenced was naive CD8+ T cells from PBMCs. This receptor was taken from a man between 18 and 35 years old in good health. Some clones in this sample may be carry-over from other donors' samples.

CDR3 amino acids: CASSVGSRDRGNNEQFF. The CDR3 nucleotides are TGTGCCAGCAGCGTAGGATCCCGGGACAGGGGTAACAATGAGCAGTTCTTC. V is TRBV9 and J is TRBJ2-1, with 10 bases aligning to TRBD1. Germline assignment: CDR1 SGDLS and CDR2 YYNGEE. The J segment lost 5 bases and the V segment lost 0 bases, leaving 8 bases of the junction unmatched. The CDR3 consists of 17 residues.